These 10 T cell receptor beta chains were all obtained from the same sample, sequenced in a study of blood T cell repertoires in COVID-19. Profiling relied on immunoSEQ multiplex PCR, and the TCRdb table lists in-frame clones only, not all of them. The profile shows roughly 140,000 clones, 85% of them singletons. Input material: peripheral blood. The receptors were sampled from a man aged 50-60 years with acute or convalescent COVID-19.

V gene TRBV10-1 combines with J gene TRBJ1-3, with a possible D match to TRBD1 (5 bases). V lost 4 bases and J lost 0, with 7 bases in between. CDR1 and CDR2 from the germline V gene are WNHNN and SYGVQD (reference sequence). There are 14 residues in the CDR3. The DNA of the CDR3 is TGCGCCAGCAGTGGGACAAGCTCTGGAAACACCATATATTTT. It specifies CASSGTSSGNTIYF.

The rearrangement uses TRBV11-2 and TRBJ1-1, with 7 nucleotides matching TRBD1. V shed 3 bases and J 1 base; nucleotides not matched to a gene: 5. CDR3 size: 15 residues. Germline CDR1 and CDR2: SGHAT and FQNNGV. The CDR3 loop reads CASSLTRTGNTEAFF. CDR3 DNA: TGTGCCAGCAGCTTGACCAGGACAGGGAACACTGAAGCTTTCTTT.

The chain uses TRBV3-1 (or the pseudogene TRBV3-2) and TRBJ1-1; D gene ambiguous. The germline CDR1 and CDR2 sequences are LGHDT and YNNKEL (reference sequence). This CDR3 is 14 amino acids long. The V end lost 6 bases, the J end lost 1 base, and 12 bases lay between the germline ends. This CDR3 is CASSNTAANTEAFF. The CDR3, as DNA: TGTGCCAGCAGTAACACAGCGGCGAACACTGAAGCTTTCTTT.

This clone was observed a few times. The V gene is TRBV2, the J gene TRBJ2-3, with TRBD1 matching 9 bases. The CDR3 spans 19 residues. Germline V lookup: CDR1 SNHLY, CDR2 FYNNEI. J gave up 2 bases and V 6 bases, and 18 bases lay outside the gene matches. CDR3 nucleotides: TGTGCCAGCAGCCGGAGGGAGGCCCGGACAGGGGCCAACACAGATACGCAGTATTTT. It is translated as CASSRREARTGANTDTQYF.

This clone showed up just once. The V gene is TRBV6-6, the J gene TRBJ1-4; no clear D gene. The CDR3 runs to 16 residues. The germline V gene has CDR1 MNHNY and CDR2 SVGAGI (reference sequence). The ends were cut back, 4 bases at V and 5 bases at J, with 17 bases in the middle. CDR3 nucleotides: TGTGCCAGCAGTTTCTTAACCCCGACTCGAAATGAAAAACTGTTTTTT. It translates to CASSFLTPTRNEKLFF.

V usage is TRBV9 and J usage is TRBJ1-1, with 12 positions matching TRBD1. V dropped 5 bases and J dropped 6; count of bases not matched to a gene: 5. The CDR3 has 14 residues. Germline V gives CDR1 SGDLS, CDR2 YYNGEE. This CDR3 reads CASRAGQGASEAFF. The CDR3 bases are TGTGCCAGCAGGGCGGGACAGGGGGCCTCTGAAGCTTTCTTT.

In this sample, this clone turned up a few times. The V and J genes are TRBV28 and TRBJ2-1; 10 positions agree with TRBD1. From germline, CDR1 is MDHEN and CDR2 SYDVKM. Losses at the gene ends were 5 bases for V and 7 bases for J; bases not matched to a gene: 11. CDR3 length equals 16 residues. The CDR3 here is CASSTGTGDLWNEQFF. The CDR3 bases are TGTGCCAGCAGTACCGGGACAGGGGATTTGTGGAATGAGCAGTTCTTC.

V gene TRBV25-1 combines with J gene TRBJ2-3; D might be TRBD1 (5 bases). The CDR3 consists of 12 residues. Germline V gene lookup returns CDR1 MGHDK and CDR2 SYGVNS. Trimming pared 6 bases from V and 5 bases from J, leaving 9 bases between. The DNA for the CDR3 is TGTGCCAGCAGCCCAAGGGGAGATACGCAGTATTTT. Amino acids: CASSPRGDTQYF.

The chain carries TRBV30 and TRBJ1-1, with 9 bases aligning to TRBD1. With V trimmed by 1 base and J by 1 base, 4 bases remained unmatched. This CDR3 is built from 15 residues. The germline V gene has CDR1 GTSNPN and CDR2 SVGIG (reference sequence). The CDR3 is CAWSEGQGRNTEAFF. The CDR3 coding sequence is TGTGCCTGGAGTGAGGGACAGGGAAGGAACACTGAAGCTTTCTTT.

The rearrangement uses TRBV7-3 and TRBJ2-3, with TRBD1 matching over 7 bases. With 7 bases clipped from V and 2 bases from J, the junction kept 12 bases outside the gene matches. Germline CDR1 and CDR2: SGHTA and FQGTGA. The CDR3 is 16 amino acids. The CDR3 DNA is TGTGCCAGCACCCTAACGAAGAGGGGGCACACAGATACGCAGTATTTT. Translation: CASTLTKRGHTDTQYF.